This passage covers 17 T cell receptor beta chains from one sample sequenced in a study of T-cell reconstitution after alpha-beta-depleted transplantation in children. Preparation of the TCRbeta library was carried out with unique molecular identifiers. MiXCR, run by TCRdb on the PCR reads, gives a single entry per CDR3 protein. The sample yields around 340,000 distinct CDR3 sequences, 13% seen once. The sample in question was PBMCs, obtained from the stem cell graft. The receptor source for this set is a human donor who donated a stem cell graft to a child with Fanconi anemia.

This clonotype appeared once. V and J are TRBV12-3 or TRBV12-4 and TRBJ2-2, with TRBD1 matching over 9 bases. After removal of 7 bases from V and 6 bases from J, the junction contained 9 bases not matched to a gene. The CDR3 totals 15 residues. The CDR3 sequence: CASKQGAKQAGELFF. The DNA of the CDR3 is TGTGCCAGCAAACAGGGGGCGAAACAGGCCGGGGAGCTGTTTTTT.

In DNA form, the CDR3 reads TGTGCCAGCAGCTCCCGCCTGGACCTCGAATATGGCTACACCTTC. Its protein is CASSSRLDLEYGYTF. The chain combines TRBV13 with TRBJ1-2; D is uncertain. This CDR3 has 15 residues. Trimming stripped 4 bases from V and 5 bases from J, with 17 bases between. From germline, CDR1 is PRHDT and CDR2 FYEKMQ (reference sequence).

J is TRBJ1-6 and V is TRBV6-5; D remains ambiguous. V was cut by 0 bases and J by 7 bases, with 10 bases left in between. Germline CDR1 MNHEY, CDR2 SVGAGI. This CDR3 has 15 residues. CDR3 amino acids: CASSYSVQINSPLHF. Here the CDR3 DNA reads TGTGCCAGCAGTTACTCGGTCCAGATCAATTCACCCCTCCACTTT.

The rearrangement links TRBV30 to TRBJ2-1, with 9 bases matching TRBD1. The CDR3 is made up of 15 amino acids. J was trimmed by 4 bases and V by 1 base; bases with no gene match: 5. Germline CDR1 reads GTSNPN; CDR2 reads SVGIG (reference sequence). The CDR3 sequence is CAWSGGDRAYNEQFF. The CDR3 DNA follows: TGTGCCTGGAGTGGTGGGGACAGGGCTTACAATGAGCAGTTCTTC.

This clonotype occurred many times. This chain uses TRBV5-6 with TRBJ1-1; D gene uncertain. The ends were cut back, 2 bases at V and 5 bases at J, with 7 bases in the middle. The CDR3 length is 12 residues. The germline V gene has CDR1 SGHDT and CDR2 YYEEEE. The CDR3 nucleotides read TGTGCCAGCAGCTTCGGTTGGACTGAAGCTTTCTTT. Translated: CASSFGWTEAFF. Complete variable domain (other parts from reference TRBV5-6 and TRBJ1-1): DAGVTQSPTHLIKTRGQQVTLRCSPKSGHDTVSWYQQALGQGPQFIFQYYEEEERQRGNFPDRFSGHQFPNYSSELNVNALLLGDSALYLCASSFGWTEAFFGQGTRLTVV.

The V call is TRBV5-1, the J call TRBJ2-5; no reliable D call. Trimming cost V 5 bases and J 4 bases, with 12 bases left between them. There are 13 residues in the CDR3. Germline lookup yields CDR1 SGHRS and CDR2 YFSETQ. The CDR3 nucleotides are TGCGCCAGCAGTTTTCGACCGAGAGAGACCCAGTACTTC. This sequence encodes CASSFRPRETQYF.

On this clonotype itself: Its ends do not fully match the called genes, so a read error is possible. Written as DNA, the CDR3 is TGCAGTGCTGGAGATCGGAGGGAAGATACGCAGTATTTT. Protein: CSAGDRREDTQYF. The gene calls are TRBV20-1 and TRBJ2-3; the D gene is possibly TRBD2 (6 bases). The CDR3 sequence is 13 residues long. Germline-derived CDR1 and CDR2 are DFQATT and SNEGSKA (reference sequence).

This clonotype was observed at least ten times. The rearrangement joins TRBV7-8 to TRBJ2-7; 9 bases are shared with TRBD2. The CDR3 sequence is 15 residues long. CDR1 is SGHVS and CDR2 is FQNEAQ in the germline V gene. V was clipped by 1 base and J by 1 base; unmatched bases: 2. The CDR3 region has the DNA TGTGCCAGCAGCTTAGGGCTAGCGGGGTCCTACGAGCAGTACGTC. Protein product: CASSLGLAGSYEQYV.

This CDR3 is CATSAPGRMGNEQFF. CDR3 bases: TGTGCCACCAGTGCCCCGGGACGCATGGGCAATGAGCAGTTCTTC. The chain joins TRBV24-1 to TRBJ2-1; perhaps D is TRBD1 or TRBD2 (5 bases each). Germline V gene data show CDR1 as KGHDR and CDR2 as SFDVKD. V was clipped by 5 bases and J by 6 bases, with 16 bases between them. The CDR3 sequence is 15 residues long.

The rearrangement uses TRBV12-3 or TRBV12-4 and TRBJ1-2; D is possibly TRBD1 (5 bases). V was trimmed by 5 bases and J by 8 bases, leaving 24 bases between them. The CDR3 has 16 residues. CDR3 protein: CASSLWGDPSGGGYTF. The CDR3 DNA reads TGTGCCAGCAGTCTCTGGGGGGACCCATCGGGTGGGGGCTACACCTTC.

V usage is TRBV20-1 and J usage is TRBJ2-7, with D maybe TRBD2 (5 bases). V lost 8 bases and J 0 bases, leaving 14 bases between the germline ends. This CDR3 comprises 13 residues. Per the germline V gene, CDR1 is DFQATT and CDR2 is SNEGSKA (reference sequence). The CDR3 loop is CSPTGDSSYEQYV. Written as DNA, the CDR3 is TGCAGTCCAACCGGGGATAGCTCCTACGAGCAGTACGTC.

This clonotype was seen only a few times. The chain has TRBV29-1 and TRBJ2-1; D gene ambiguous. The V gene lost 4 bases and the J gene lost 0 bases, with 7 bases spanning the gap. The CDR3 length is 13 residues. Germline V CDR1 and CDR2: SQVTM, ANQGSEA. The CDR3 DNA follows: TGCAGCGTTGGGTTTGGCTCCTACAATGAGCAGTTCTTC. It translates to CSVGFGSYNEQFF.

This clonotype was picked up a small number of times. The rearrangement joins TRBV7-8 to TRBJ1-1; weak D call: TRBD1 (6 bases). Looked up from germline, CDR1 is SGHVS and CDR2 is FQNEAQ. The CDR3 consists of 12 residues. Trimming removed 5 bases from V and 8 bases from J, with 12 bases in between. DNA for the CDR3: TGTGCCAGCAGCCCCGGGGGCAGGGAAGCTTTCTTT. Translating gives CASSPGGREAFF.

This chain links TRBV29-1 with TRBJ1-5; weak D call: TRBD1 (6 bases). The CDR3 consists of 13 residues. V lost 6 bases and J lost 1, with 10 bases in between. From germline, CDR1 is SQVTM and CDR2 ANQGSEA. This chain's CDR3 is CSVLQGSNQPQHF. The DNA for the CDR3 is TGCAGCGTGCTACAGGGAAGCAATCAGCCCCAGCATTTT.

V usage is TRBV18 and J usage is TRBJ1-1, with D possibly TRBD1 on 5 matching bases. Germline V gives CDR1 KGHSH, CDR2 LQKENI. This CDR3 is 13 amino acids long. Trimming took off 2 bases at V and 5 bases at J, with 9 bases between the two ends. The CDR3 DNA reads as TGTGCCAGCTCACCAATGGGGGAAACTGAAGCTTTCTTT. The encoded protein is CASSPMGETEAFF.

This clonotype was seen a handful of times. The J gene is TRBJ2-1, the V gene TRBV4-2, with 8 positions matching TRBD2. The germline V gene has CDR1 LGHNA and CDR2 YNFKEQ. Losses at the gene ends were 1 base for V and 0 bases for J; bases not matched to a gene: 11. CDR3 length: 19 amino acids. As DNA, the CDR3 is TGTGCCAGCAGCCAAGGGCTCGGGGGGGGCCTTAGCTCCTACAATGAGCAGTTCTTC. Translation: CASSQGLGGGLSSYNEQFF.

This clonotype was seen only a few times. The CDR3 DNA follows: TGCGCCAGCAGCCCGGACAGCCTCTCCTACGAGCAGTACGTC. Protein: CASSPDSLSYEQYV. The gene calls are TRBV5-1 and TRBJ2-7, with D possibly being TRBD1 (6 bases). The CDR3 contains 14 residues. Germline assignment: CDR1 SGHRS and CDR2 YFSETQ. V was clipped by 4 bases and J by 0 bases, with 11 bases between them.